A selection of T cell receptor beta chains follows, all from one sample in a study of blood T cell repertoires in COVID-19. Method: immunoSEQ multiplex PCR; TCRdb's copy keeps in-frame clones and lacks some. The table lists 150,000 to 200,000 clones, about 92% of them singletons, with around 4.6% in the top ten. Sequencing used peripheral blood. These receptors originate from a man in his thirties or forties with COVID-19, enrolled during active disease. Each CDR3 is given with its conserved first and last residue. The D gene is left open where the match is weak. Clone size, where shown, is once, few, many, or a class for clones that have expanded.

j_call | clone_size | d_call | v_call | cdr3_aa | cdr3_nt
TRBJ2-2 | - | TRBD1 | TRBV11-2 | CASRTGTGGPPTGELFF | TGTGCCAGCAGGACCGGGACAGGGGGCCCCCCCACCGGGGAGCTGTTTTTT
TRBJ1-2 | - | - | TRBV7-9 | CASSLLSREPNDGYTF | TGTGCCAGCAGCTTGTTGAGCAGGGAACCCAACGATGGCTACACCTTC
TRBJ1-2 | - | TRBD1 | TRBV7-3 | CASSRTGTGGVNWYGYTF | TGTGCCAGCAGTCGTACCGGGACAGGGGGCGTAAACTGGTATGGCTACACCTTC
TRBJ1-5 | - | - | TRBV27 | CASSRRESNQPQHF | TGTGCCAGCAGCCGACGGGAAAGCAATCAGCCCCAGCATTTT
TRBJ2-3 | once | - | TRBV3-1/TRBV3-2 | CASSHYGHPPEPDTQYF | TGTGCCAGCAGCCATTACGGACACCCTCCAGAACCAGATACGCAGTATTTT
TRBJ1-3 | - | - | TRBV25-1 | CASSDAGFWGNTIYF | TGTGCCAGCAGTGACGCAGGATTTTGGGGAAACACCATATATTTT
TRBJ2-2 | - | TRBD1 | TRBV25-1 | CASSDRHRGYTGELFF | TGTGCCAGCAGTGACCGTCACAGGGGGTACACCGGGGAGCTGTTTTTT
TRBJ2-6 | - | - | TRBV29-1 | CSVEPSSGANVLTF | TGCAGCGTTGAACCGAGCTCTGGGGCCAACGTCCTGACTTTC
TRBJ1-3 | - | - | TRBV10-3 | CAIMGGDSGNTIYF | TGTGCCATCATGGGGGGGGACTCTGGAAACACCATATATTTT
TRBJ1-2 | few | - | TRBV14 | CASSQDWSYGYTF | TGTGCCAGCAGCCAAGATTGGAGCTATGGCTACACCTTC
TRBJ1-4 | - | TRBD1 | TRBV7-9 | CASSLGQGAATNEKLFF | TGTGCCAGCAGCTTAGGACAGGGGGCAGCAACTAATGAAAAACTGTTTTTT
TRBJ1-6 | - | - | TRBV2 | CASSPGTGNSPLHF | TGTGCCAGCAGCCCGGGTACTGGGAATTCACCCCTCCACTTT
TRBJ1-6 | - | TRBD1 | TRBV6-4 | CASRDTTGGAYNSPLHF | TGTGCCAGCAGGGATACCACAGGGGGCGCTTATAATTCACCCCTCCACTTT
TRBJ1-2 | - | TRBD1 | TRBV9 | CASSTGDSSNYGYTF | TGTGCCAGCAGCACCGGGGACAGCAGTAACTATGGCTACACCTTC
TRBJ2-2 | - | TRBD2 | TRBV11-3 | CASSLGGLAANTGELFF | TGTGCCAGCAGCTTAGGGGGACTAGCGGCGAACACCGGGGAGCTGTTTTTT
TRBJ1-1 | - | - | TRBV9 | CASSLLVNTEAFF | TGTGCCAGCAGCTTACTGGTGAACACTGAAGCTTTCTTT
TRBJ1-5 | once | TRBD1 | TRBV12-5 | CASGLVWDSGTGGINSNQPQHF | TGTGCTAGTGGTTTGGTTTGGGACTCCGGGACAGGGGGGATTAATAGCAATCAGCCCCAGCATTTT
TRBJ2-3 | - | TRBD2 | TRBV7-2 | CASSLALAGGASTDTQYF | TGTGCCAGCAGCTTAGCTCTAGCGGGAGGGGCTAGCACAGATACGCAGTATTTT
TRBJ1-1 | once | - | TRBV1 | CTTHRWEGGTEAFF | TGCACCACCCACAGGTGGGAGGGAGGCACTGAAGCTTTCTTT
TRBJ1-5 | - | - | TRBV6-5 | CASSRGIPRDQPQHF | TGTGCCAGCAGTAGGGGCATTCCACGGGATCAGCCCCAGCATTTT
TRBJ1-1 | - | - | TRBV6-5 | CASNHRGGNTEAFF | TGTGCCAGCAACCACCGGGGGGGGAACACTGAAGCTTTCTTT
TRBJ2-1 | - | TRBD2 | TRBV19 | CASSKVGLAGPYNEQFF | TGTGCCAGTAGCAAGGTGGGTCTAGCGGGGCCCTACAATGAGCAGTTCTTC
TRBJ1-5 | - | - | TRBV6-1 | CASSEARYSNQPQHF | TGTGCCAGCAGTGAAGCCCGCTATAGCAATCAGCCCCAGCATTTT
TRBJ2-1 | - | TRBD2 | TRBV27 | CASSLLAGGGYEQFF | TGTGCCAGCAGTTTACTAGCGGGGGGGGGATATGAGCAGTTCTTC
TRBJ1-2 | - | TRBD1 | TRBV18 | CASSPTAGDRGNYGYTF | TGTGCCAGCTCACCCACGGCCGGGGACAGGGGTAACTATGGCTACACCTTC
TRBJ2-3 | - | TRBD2 | TRBV5-1 | CASSSWGLAGGPEEDTQYF | TGCGCCAGCAGCTCCTGGGGGCTAGCGGGAGGGCCGGAGGAAGATACGCAGTATTTT
TRBJ2-7 | - | - | TRBV11-2 | CASSLGGDYEQYF | TGTGCCAGCAGCTTAGGGGGGGATTACGAGCAGTACTTC
TRBJ1-4 | - | - | TRBV6-5 | CASSSRVLATNEKLFF | TGTGCCAGCAGTTCCAGGGTCCTTGCAACTAATGAAAAACTGTTTTTT
TRBJ1-6 | - | - | TRBV28 | CASSLSRSPLHF | TGTGCCAGCAGTCTCTCGAGGTCACCCCTCCACTTT
TRBJ1-2 | - | - | TRBV6-1 | CASSEAAGNYGYTF | TGTGCCAGCAGTGAAGCCGCGGGTAACTATGGCTACACCTTC
TRBJ1-5 | - | - | TRBV27 | CASSFLTDSGSNQPQHF | TGTGCCAGCAGTTTCCTTACCGACAGTGGTAGCAATCAGCCCCAGCATTTT
TRBJ1-2 | - | TRBD1 | TRBV6-5 | CASSRQGGLDGYTF | TGTGCCAGCAGTAGACAGGGGGGATTGGATGGCTACACCTTC
TRBJ2-1 | - | TRBD1 | TRBV6-2/TRBV6-3 | CASSYEFKKTGESYNEQFF | TGTGCCAGCAGTTACGAATTCAAGAAGACAGGGGAATCCTACAATGAGCAGTTCTTC